The table lists the clone carrying this T cell receptor beta chain with a count of one. Other DNA sequences from this sample encode an identical CDR3 as well. TCRdb's copy holds only in-frame clones and misses some; the assay was immunoSEQ multiplex PCR. The repertoire holds 110,000 to 150,000 clones, with around 84% as singletons. The V end was cut by 4 bases, the J end by 2 bases, with 4 bases between. The CDR3 runs 11 residues. From germline, CDR1 is DFQATT and CDR2 SNEGSKA (reference sequence). This record belongs to a study of blood T cell repertoires in COVID-19. The chain joins TRBV20-1 to TRBJ2-3; no clear D gene. The receptor comes from a woman in her sixties or seventies with acute or convalescent COVID-19. Specimen: peripheral blood. Here the CDR3 DNA reads TGCAGTGCTACTCTCACAGATACGCAGTATTTT. It yields the protein CSATLTDTQYF.